This T cell receptor beta chain was obtained from a study of cytomegalovirus exposure and HLA in healthy donors. Study-wide results and limits: Overall, about 160 TCR beta chains were annotated as cytomegalovirus-associated. Many donors carried some public TCRs, although rarity characterized most TCR sequences. Accurate predictions that matched the HLA-A and HLA-B alleles of most subjects were reportedly made from TCR beta sequences.

The PCR contained 60 Vbeta and 13 Jbeta primers. In the authors' methods: About 10 million of tens of millions of unique TCR beta chains were shared, per a later count. Only in-frame clones appear in the TCRdb table, and some are missing; sequencing was by immunoSEQ multiplex PCR. V and J calls plus clone size are reproduced from that table; the DNA served to infer D and trimming. In all, the sample yields about 37,000 clones. Note on this clone: Antigen unknown.

The CDR3 runs 15 residues. V was clipped by 4 bases and J by 2 bases, with 13 bases between them. Per germline, CDR1 SGDLS and CDR2 YYNGEE. This chain uses TRBV9 with TRBJ2-1, with D unclear. Sequencing used PBMCs. This clonotype was sampled from a human donor in good health. CDR3 protein: CASSTFSGPYNEQFF. CDR3 coding DNA: TGTGCCAGCAGCACTTTTAGTGGGCCCTACAATGAGCAGTTCTTC.